These T cell receptor beta chains were read from a single sample in a study of cytomegalovirus exposure and HLA in healthy donors. Assay: immunoSEQ multiplex PCR; the TCRdb copy retains only in-frame clones and omits some. In the table there are about 200,000 clones, approximately 85% of which are singletons. The material sequenced was PBMCs. These receptors were collected from a woman between 50 and 59 years old in good health and CMV-seropositive. The CDR3 runs from the conserved cysteine through the conserved F or W. A D gene is named only where the DNA matches it firmly. The listing skips clone size in some rows; elsewhere it reads once, few, many or a size class.

v_gene	j_gene	abundance	d_gene	CDR3nt	CDR3aa
TRBV7-2	TRBJ2-7	once	TRBD2	TGTGCCAGCAGCGTAGGGACTAGCGGGGCTCACTACGAGCAGTACTTC	CASSVGTSGAHYEQYF
TRBV7-9	TRBJ2-3	.	.	TGTGCCAGCAGCTTAGTGTCTAGCACAGATACGCAGTATTTT	CASSLVSSTDTQYF
TRBV28	TRBJ1-1	few	TRBD1	TGTGCCAGCACCATACAGGGGGCGACTGAAGCTTTCTTT	CASTIQGATEAFF
TRBV7-8	TRBJ1-4	once	TRBD1	TGTGCCAGCAGCTTAGCGGGACAGGGGAGGGAAAAACTGTTTTTT	CASSLAGQGREKLFF
TRBV4-1	TRBJ2-2	once	TRBD2	TGCGCCAGCAGCCGTCGGGACTACTCAACCGGGGAGCTGTTTTTT	CASSRRDYSTGELFF
TRBV6-5	TRBJ1-4	.	.	TGTGCCACCTCGAGGGTTAGGGAGGAAAAACTGTTTTTT	CATSRVREEKLFF
TRBV5-1	TRBJ1-2	few	TRBD1	TGCGCCAGCAGGCAGGGGGCCTATGGCTACACCTTC	CASRQGAYGYTF
TRBV15	TRBJ1-1	.	.	TGTGCCACCAGCCGAGTCGGGGGCACTGAAGCTTTCTTT	CATSRVGGTEAFF
TRBV5-6	TRBJ2-1	.	.	TGTGCCAGCAGCCCGGTCCGGGGAGGAGAGCAGTTCTTC	CASSPVRGGEQFF
TRBV2	TRBJ2-1	.	.	TGTGCCAGCAGCGTCCCGACTAACTCCTACAATGAGCAGTTCTTC	CASSVPTNSYNEQFF
TRBV5-4	TRBJ2-3	.	TRBD1	TGTGCCAGCAGCCCGGGGACAGCCATCACAGATACGCAGTATTTT	CASSPGTAITDTQYF
TRBV4-1	TRBJ2-7	many	.	TGCGCCAGCAGCCACCCGACTAGATCCTACGAGCAGTACTTC	CASSHPTRSYEQYF
TRBV27	TRBJ2-2	.	.	TGCGCCAGCAGCCCCGTGTATGGGGGGGCCGTCGGGGAGCTGTTTTTT	CASSPVYGGAVGELFF
TRBV5-3	TRBJ1-6	.	TRBD1	TGTGCCAGAACATGGTTAAAGGACAGGGTGGAGAGCTCCTATAATTCACCCCTCCACTTT	CARTWLKDRVESSYNSPLHF
TRBV19	TRBJ1-2	.	.	TGTGCCAGTAGTAGGGAGTCCTCCAACTATGGCTACACCTTC	CASSRESSNYGYTF
TRBV5-1	TRBJ1-3	.	TRBD1	TGCGCCAGCAGCCGACAGGGGTCGGGAAACACCATATATTTT	CASSRQGSGNTIYF
TRBV19	TRBJ1-4	.	.	TGTGCCAGTAGTATCCCGGGGGGAGAAAAACTGTTTTTT	CASSIPGGEKLFF
TRBV7-6	TRBJ2-5	.	.	TGTGCCAGCAGCTTAGGAGCGGAGACCCAGTACTTC	CASSLGAETQYF
TRBV10-2	TRBJ2-5	.	.	TGCGCCAGCAGTGAGTCGGAGGGAGAGACCCAGTACTTC	CASSESEGETQYF
TRBV2	TRBJ2-5	.	.	TGTGCCAGCAGAGGGGGAACATTGGAGACCCAGTACTTC	CASRGGTLETQYF
TRBV4-1	TRBJ1-4	.	TRBD1	TGCGCCAGCAGCCAAACTACCCCAGGACAGGGTGCCGTAAAACTGTTTTTT	CASSQTTPGQGAVKLFF
TRBV28	TRBJ1-2	.	.	TGTGCCAGCAGTCTCCTCCAGGGTCCAGCTAACTATGGCTACACCTTC	CASSLLQGPANYGYTF
TRBV4-3	TRBJ2-1	.	.	TGCGCCAGCAGCCAAGCGCAGGGGACAAGTGAGCAGTTCTTC	CASSQAQGTSEQFF
TRBV15	TRBJ2-1	.	TRBD2	TGTGCCACCAGCAGAGGGCGGGAGGGGTCCTACAATGAGCAGTTCTTC	CATSRGREGSYNEQFF
TRBV5-6	TRBJ2-4	.	.	TGTGCCAGCAGCTCCACTTCCGAGAAAAACATTCAGTACTTC	CASSSTSEKNIQYF
TRBV10-3	TRBJ2-7	.	TRBD2	TGTGCCACCGGGGGACTAGCGGGAGAAGAGCAGTACTTC	CATGGLAGEEQYF
TRBV20-1	TRBJ1-2	.	.	TGCAGCGTGGCAGTCGGCTACACCTTC	CSVAVGYTF
TRBV28	TRBJ1-1	few	.	TGTGTTTCGGGGAGGGGAAAAACTGAAGCTTTCTTT	CVSGRGKTEAFF
TRBV6-1	TRBJ2-1	.	TRBD1	TGTGCCAGCAGTGGGACCACAGGGGTAGAGAATGAGCAGTTCTTC	CASSGTTGVENEQFF
TRBV21-1	TRBJ2-7	once	.	TGTGCCAGCAGCAAGTGGGACTGTACCTACGAGCAGTACTTC	CASSKWDCTYEQYF
TRBV4-1	TRBJ2-1	once	TRBD1	TGCGCCAGCAGCCAAAAGGGGACAGGTTGGAATGAGCAGTTCTTC	CASSQKGTGWNEQFF
TRBV28	TRBJ2-3	.	TRBD2	TGTGCCAGCAGTTTACCCCGGACTAGCGGGAGGAGGGGTACGCAGTATTTT	CASSLPRTSGRRGTQYF
TRBV5-1	TRBJ2-7	.	.	TGCGCCAGCAGCTTGGCTAGCTACGAGCAGTACTTC	CASSLASYEQYF
TRBV7-3	TRBJ2-7	.	TRBD2	TGTGCCAGCAGCTTGGGACTAGCGGACTCCTACGAGCAGTACTTC	CASSLGLADSYEQYF
TRBV28	TRBJ1-2	.	TRBD1	TGTGCCAGCAGTTCCTCAATTGACAGGGACTACACCTTC	CASSSSIDRDYTF
TRBV7-2	TRBJ1-1	.	.	TGTGCCAGCAGATCCCCCGGGGAGAAAACTGAAGCTTTCTTT	CASRSPGEKTEAFF
TRBV5-1	TRBJ1-5	.	.	TGCGCCAGCAGCTTGGAGGGGCTTCAGCCCCAGCATTTT	CASSLEGLQPQHF
TRBV29-1	TRBJ2-7	.	TRBD2	TGCAGCGTTGTGGGACCGGGGGGATCCTACGAGCAGTACTTC	CSVVGPGGSYEQYF
TRBV7-9	TRBJ1-1	once	TRBD1	TGTGCCAGCAGCTCGGGACAGGGGAAATCGATGAACACTGAAGCTTTCTTT	CASSSGQGKSMNTEAFF
TRBV18	TRBJ2-7	.	.	TGTGCCAGCTCACAACTAGGGGAGCAGTACTTC	CASSQLGEQYF
TRBV4-2	TRBJ2-5	.	.	TGTGCCAGCAAGGGCGGGCCCGAGAAGGAGACCCAGTACTTC	CASKGGPEKETQYF
TRBV6-5	TRBJ1-1	.	.	TGTGCCAGCAGCCTGGACGGCCCGGGGTCTGAAGCTTTCTTT	CASSLDGPGSEAFF
TRBV9	TRBJ2-7	few	.	TGTGCCAGCAGCGTAGGTCCCGGGGGCGAGCAGTACTTC	CASSVGPGGEQYF
TRBV6-5	TRBJ2-5	.	.	TGTGCCAGCAGTTACACACGTAACCAAGAGACCCAGTACTTC	CASSYTRNQETQYF
TRBV27	TRBJ2-3	.	TRBD2	TGTGCCAGCAGTTTCCGGCGGGAGGGGACAGATACGCAGTATTTT	CASSFRREGTDTQYF
TRBV11-2	TRBJ2-7	.	.	TGTGCCAGCAGGTCGGAGTCCTACGAGCAGTACTTC	CASRSESYEQYF